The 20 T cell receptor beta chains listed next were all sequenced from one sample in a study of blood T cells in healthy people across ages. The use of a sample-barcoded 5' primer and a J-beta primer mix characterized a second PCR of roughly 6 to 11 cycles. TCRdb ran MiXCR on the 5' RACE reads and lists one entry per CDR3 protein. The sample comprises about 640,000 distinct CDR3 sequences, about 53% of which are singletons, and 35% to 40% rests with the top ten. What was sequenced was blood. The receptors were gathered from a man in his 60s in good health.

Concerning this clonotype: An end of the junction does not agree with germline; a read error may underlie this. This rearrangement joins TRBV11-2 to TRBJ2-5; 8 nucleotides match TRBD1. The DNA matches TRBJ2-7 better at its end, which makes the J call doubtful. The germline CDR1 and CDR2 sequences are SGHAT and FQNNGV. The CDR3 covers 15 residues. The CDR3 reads CASSLLAGGDYEQYF. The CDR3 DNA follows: TGCGCCAGCAGCTTATTGGCAGGGGGCGACTACGAGCAGTACTTC.

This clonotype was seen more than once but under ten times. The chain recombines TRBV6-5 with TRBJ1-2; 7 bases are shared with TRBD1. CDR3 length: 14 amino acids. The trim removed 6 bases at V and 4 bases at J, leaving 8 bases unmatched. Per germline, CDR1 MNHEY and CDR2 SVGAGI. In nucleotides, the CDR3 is TGTGCCAGCAGCCCCGGCACAGGGGTCTATGGCTACACCTTC. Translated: CASSPGTGVYGYTF.

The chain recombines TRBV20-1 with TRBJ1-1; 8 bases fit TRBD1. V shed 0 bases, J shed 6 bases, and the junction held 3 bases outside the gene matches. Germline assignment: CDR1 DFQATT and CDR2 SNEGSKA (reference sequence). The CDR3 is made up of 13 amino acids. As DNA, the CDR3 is TGCAGTGCTAGAGATCAGGGGGCGGCTGAAGCTTTCTTT. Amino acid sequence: CSARDQGAAEAFF.

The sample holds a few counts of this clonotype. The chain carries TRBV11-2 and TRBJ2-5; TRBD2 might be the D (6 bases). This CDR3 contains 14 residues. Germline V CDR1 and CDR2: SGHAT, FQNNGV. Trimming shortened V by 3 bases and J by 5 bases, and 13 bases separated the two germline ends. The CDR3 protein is CASSLGYREETQYF. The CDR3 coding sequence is TGTGCCAGCAGCTTGGGCTATCGGGAGGAGACCCAGTACTTC.

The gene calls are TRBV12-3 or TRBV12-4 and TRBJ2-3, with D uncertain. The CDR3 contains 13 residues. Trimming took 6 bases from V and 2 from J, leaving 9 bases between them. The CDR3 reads CASRLGPTDTQYF. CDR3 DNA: TGTGCCAGCAGGCTCGGACCCACAGATACGCAGTATTTT.

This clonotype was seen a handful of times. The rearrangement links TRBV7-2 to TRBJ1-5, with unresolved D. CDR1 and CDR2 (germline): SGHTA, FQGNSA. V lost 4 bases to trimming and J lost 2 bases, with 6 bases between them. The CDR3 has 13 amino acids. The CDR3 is CASSSQGNQPQHF. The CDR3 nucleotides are TGTGCCAGCAGCTCGCAGGGCAATCAGCCCCAGCATTTT.

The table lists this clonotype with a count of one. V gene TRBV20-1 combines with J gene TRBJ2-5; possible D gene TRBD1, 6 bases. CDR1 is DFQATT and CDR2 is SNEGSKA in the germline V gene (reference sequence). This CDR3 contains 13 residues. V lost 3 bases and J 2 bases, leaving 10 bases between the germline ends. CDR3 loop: CSASNRVQETQYF. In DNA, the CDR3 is TGCAGTGCTAGCAACAGGGTGCAAGAGACCCAGTACTTC.

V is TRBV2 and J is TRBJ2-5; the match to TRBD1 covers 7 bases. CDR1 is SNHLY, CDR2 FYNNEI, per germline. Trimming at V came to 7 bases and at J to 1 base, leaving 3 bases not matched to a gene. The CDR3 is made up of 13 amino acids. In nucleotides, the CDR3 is TGTGCCAGCATGAGGGGGCGCCAAGAGACCCAGTACTTC. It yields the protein CASMRGRQETQYF.

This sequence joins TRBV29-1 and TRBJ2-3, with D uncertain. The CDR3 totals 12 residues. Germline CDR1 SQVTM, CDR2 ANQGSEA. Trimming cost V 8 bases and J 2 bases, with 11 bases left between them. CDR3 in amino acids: CSPLALTDTQYF. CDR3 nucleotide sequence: TGCAGCCCCCTGGCCCTCACAGATACGCAGTATTTT.

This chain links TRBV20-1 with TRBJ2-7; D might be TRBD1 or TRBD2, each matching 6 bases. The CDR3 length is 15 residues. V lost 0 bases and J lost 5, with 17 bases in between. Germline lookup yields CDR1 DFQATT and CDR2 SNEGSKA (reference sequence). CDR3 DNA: TGCAGTGCTAGAGATTTAAAGGGGGGCCCCCACGAGCAGTACTTC. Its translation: CSARDLKGGPHEQYF.

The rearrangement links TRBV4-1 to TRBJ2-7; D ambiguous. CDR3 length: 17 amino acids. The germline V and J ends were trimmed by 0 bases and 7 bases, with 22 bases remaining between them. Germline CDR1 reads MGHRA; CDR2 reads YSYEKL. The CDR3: CASSQEDGGRSNNEQYF. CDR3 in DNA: TGCGCCAGCAGCCAAGAGGACGGCGGCAGGAGTAACAATGAGCAGTACTTC.

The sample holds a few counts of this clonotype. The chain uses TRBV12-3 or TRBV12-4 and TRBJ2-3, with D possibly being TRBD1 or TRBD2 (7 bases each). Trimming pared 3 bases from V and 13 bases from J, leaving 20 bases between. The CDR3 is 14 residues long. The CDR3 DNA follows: TGTGCCAGCAGTTTCAGGGGGGGCGCAGATGTGGAGTATTTT. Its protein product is CASSFRGGADVEYF.

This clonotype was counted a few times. In DNA form, the CDR3 reads TGCGCCAGCAGCTTGATGACAGCAACTAATGAAAAACTGTTTTTT. Protein product: CASSLMTATNEKLFF. The rearrangement uses TRBV5-1 and TRBJ1-4, with D possibly TRBD1 on 5 matching bases. Trimming removed 1 base at V and 0 bases at J, with 7 bases between. The CDR3 runs to 15 residues. CDR1 and CDR2 from the germline V gene are SGHRS and YFSETQ. Combining the CDR3 with reference TRBV5-1 and TRBJ1-4 gives the whole variable domain KAGVTQTPRYLIKTRGQQVTLSCSPISGHRSVSWYQQTPGQGLQFLFEYFSETQRNKGNFPGRFSGRQFSNSRSEMNVSTLELGDSALYLCASSLMTATNEKLFFGSGTQLSVL.

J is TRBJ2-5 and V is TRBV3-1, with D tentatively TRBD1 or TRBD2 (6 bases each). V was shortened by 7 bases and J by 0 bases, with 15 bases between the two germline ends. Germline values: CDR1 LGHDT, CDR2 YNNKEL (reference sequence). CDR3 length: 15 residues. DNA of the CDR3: TGTGCCAGCAACGGGGGCCCAGGGAACCAAGAGACCCAGTACTTC. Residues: CASNGGPGNQETQYF.

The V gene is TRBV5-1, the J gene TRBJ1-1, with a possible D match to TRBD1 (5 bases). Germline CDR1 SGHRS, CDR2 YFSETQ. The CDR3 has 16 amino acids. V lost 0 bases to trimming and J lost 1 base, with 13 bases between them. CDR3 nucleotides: TGCGCCAGCAGCTTGGGGGCCAGGGTCGCGAACACTGAAGCTTTCTTT. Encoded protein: CASSLGARVANTEAFF.

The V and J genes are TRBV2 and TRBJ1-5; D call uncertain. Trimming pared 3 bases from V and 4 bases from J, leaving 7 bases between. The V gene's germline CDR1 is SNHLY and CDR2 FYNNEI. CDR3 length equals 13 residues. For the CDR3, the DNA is TGTGCCAGCAGTGAGGGCCAGAATCAGCCCCAGCATTTT. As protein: CASSEGQNQPQHF.

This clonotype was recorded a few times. The CDR3 nucleotides read TGTGCCAGCAGCCCTGGGGCGTCTACTAATGAAAAACTGTTTTTT. Translated, it gives CASSPGASTNEKLFF. This chain uses TRBV9 with TRBJ1-4; tentative D call: TRBD1 (5 bases). The CDR3 consists of 15 residues. Germline V gene lookup returns CDR1 SGDLS and CDR2 YYNGEE. The V and J ends lost 4 bases and 2 bases respectively, with 12 bases between them.

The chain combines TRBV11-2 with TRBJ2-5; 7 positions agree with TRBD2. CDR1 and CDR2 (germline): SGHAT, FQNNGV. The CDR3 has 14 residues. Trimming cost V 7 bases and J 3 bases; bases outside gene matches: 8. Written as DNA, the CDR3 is TGTGCCAGCAAAAACCGACTAGCCGAAGAGACCCAGTACTTC. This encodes CASKNRLAEETQYF.

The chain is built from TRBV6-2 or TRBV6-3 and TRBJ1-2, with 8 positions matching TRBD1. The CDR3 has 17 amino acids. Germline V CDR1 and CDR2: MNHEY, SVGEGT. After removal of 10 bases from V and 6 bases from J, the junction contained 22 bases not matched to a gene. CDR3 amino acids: CATHSLVAGGEDHGYTF. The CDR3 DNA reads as TGTGCCACCCACTCTTTAGTGGCAGGGGGCGAAGACCATGGCTACACCTTC.

The CDR3 region has the DNA TGCAGTGGGCCAGGTGGGACAATACATACGCAGTATTTT. Translated: CSGPGGTIHTQYF. The chain combines TRBV20-1 with TRBJ2-3, with D tentatively TRBD1 (6 bases). Germline CDR1 reads DFQATT; CDR2 reads SNEGSKA (reference sequence). The germline V and J ends were trimmed by 7 bases and 7 bases, with 18 bases remaining between them. The CDR3 runs 13 residues.